The clone carrying this TCR beta chain was found a few times. No antigen is known for it. The V gene end was trimmed by 7 bases and the J gene end by 2 bases; junction bases not matched to a gene: 5. Germline CDR1 reads LGHNT; CDR2 reads FRNRAP. This CDR3 spans 15 amino acids. Patients affected by ophthalmopathy presented a Clinical Activity Score of at least 3, a NOSPECS grade of at least 4, and disease duration below 3 months. Amplification of TCR beta CDR3 regions used RNA as the template. In the first-round RT-PCR of the TCR CDR3, the HTBI primer set was used. TCRdb ran MiXCR on the multiplex PCR reads and lists one entry per CDR3 protein. The repertoire includes roughly 600,000 distinct CDR3 sequences, more than 14% of them detected once, and around 12% sits in the top ten. The sample comes from a study of T cells in Graves' hyperthyroidism and ophthalmopathy. Points from the study as a whole: Before onset, ophthalmopathy was predicted by the model a median around 6 months earlier.

The sequencing input was blood. This chain uses TRBV12-5 with TRBJ2-1; the match to TRBD1 covers 10 bases. This receptor was identified in a woman between 50 and 59 years old with Graves' ophthalmopathy. CDR3: CASAPDRGTYNEQFF. CDR3 nucleotide sequence: TGTGCTAGTGCCCCGGACAGGGGGACCTACAATGAGCAGTTCTTC.